This note documents a single T cell receptor beta chain sequence. Its specificity is unknown. Relative to the germline gene, one junction end is altered; a read error may explain this. This record comes from a study of tumor-infiltrating lymphocytes in primary liver carcinoma. About the research overall: About 3.5 to 7.5 million productive TCRbeta reads were obtained from the samples, with similar numbers across tissue types.

Using a constant-region primer together with ProtoScript II reverse transcriptase, TCR beta cDNA was made from about 500 ng of total RNA. Employing slightly modified ARM-PCR, three nested multiplex PCR rounds were run, and these gave rise to the TCR beta libraries. The two initial PCR rounds, about 9 cycles each, used TRBV1-TRBV30 forward and C-beta reverse primers. TCRdb reprocessed the multiplex PCR reads with MiXCR, giving one entry per CDR3 protein. The sample records about 320,000 distinct CDR3 sequences, roughly 60% being singletons. Findings and caveats of the study: Less overlap was seen in tumor-adjacent and tumor-blood pairs than in tumor region pairs.

RNA was extracted from whole blood without cell sorting, alongside germline DNA. This CDR3 has 14 residues. This sequence was found in a man aged 40-55 years with primary liver carcinoma and hepatitis B virus infection. V gene TRBV12-3 or TRBV12-4 combines with J gene TRBJ2-3; D may be TRBD2 (5 bases). Material for sequencing was peripheral blood. The CDR3 protein is CANSKAVSTDTQYF. CDR3 bases: TGTGCCAACAGTAAAGCGGTTAGCACAGATACGCAGTATTTT.